The text below deals with one T cell receptor beta chain. The antigen is unknown. The germline V gene has CDR1 MNHNY and CDR2 SVGAGI (reference sequence). V was shortened by 2 bases and J by 2 bases, with 6 bases between the two germline ends. This CDR3 region has 13 residues. Regarding treatment: around 19 received Ad26.COV2.S at low or high dose, single or two shots; roughly 5 received placebo; per-sample allocation not given. Following the first vaccine or placebo injection, samples were taken on day 63. The entry originates in a study of Ad26.COV2.S vaccination and SARS-CoV-2 variants. General observations from the study: Vaccine and placebo recipients had comparable breadth of non-spike TCRs.

TCRdb's copy holds only in-frame clones and misses some; the assay was immunoSEQ multiplex PCR. Of under 500,000 clones listed, around 92% were seen once; the top ten hold over 1.5%. This chain links TRBV6-6 with TRBJ1-1; D is undetermined. The material was peripheral blood, obtained in a trial of Ad26.COV2.S vaccine versus placebo. The origin of this receptor is a person aged 18-65 years who received the Ad26.COV2.S COVID-19 vaccine or a placebo. The CDR3 protein is CASSYTANTEAFF. DNA of the CDR3: TGTGCCAGCAGTTACACAGCTAACACTGAAGCTTTCTTT.